The following is a T cell receptor (beta chain) sequence with its context. Its target is not known. This sample is part of a study of identical twins' blood T cells. On the study more broadly: Roughly six alpha and six beta libraries together yielded about 50 million reads.

This CDR3 has 13 residues. Germline-derived CDR1 and CDR2 are SQVTM and ANQGSEA. The ends were cut back, 4 bases at V and 7 bases at J, with 16 bases in the middle. Study-level findings and limits: Twins shared more top CDR3 clonotypes than unrelated donors did.

TCRdb re-called the 5' RACE reads through MiXCR, storing one row per CDR3 protein. Among a few hundred thousand distinct CDR3 sequences listed, about 28% were seen once. The origin of this receptor is a woman aged 18 to 55 in good health. The sequenced material came from PBMCs. The rearrangement links TRBV29-1 to TRBJ1-2; D possibly corresponds to TRBD1 (5 bases). CDR3 DNA: TGCAGCGTTGGACCCCTCAGGGACGGTGGCTACACCTTC. It yields the protein CSVGPLRDGGYTF.